The clone carrying this T cell receptor beta chain was picked up many times. Its target is not known. This CDR3 has 15 amino acids. Trimming left V 2 bases short and J 5 bases short, with 16 bases between. In germline, CDR1 is SGHTA, CDR2 FQGTGA. This specimen belongs to a study of CD8+CD57+ T cells in acquired aplastic anemia. Turning to the study itself: DNA per sorted CD4+ or CD8+ sample ranged about 0.17 to 27.4 ug, averaging roughly 3.2 ug. Study observations and caveats: Patients and controls shared twenty-nine CD8+ CDR3 sequences. Significance was not reached for CD8+ Simpson's diversity between patients and controls.

Both TCR beta VDJ combination and CDR3 sequence profiling were carried out. Genomic DNA was the template for this profiling. TCRdb reprocessed the reads with MiXCR, giving one entry per CDR3 protein. The table has approximately 470,000 distinct CDR3 sequences, approximately 33% seen once. All patients picked for sequencing had shown, by flow cytometry, an expansion of CD8+CD57+ cells. Severe acquired aplastic anemia was present in all patients. This TCR came from a human donor with aplastic anemia. The sample consisted of sorted CD4+, CD8+, or CD8+CD57+ T cells (not recorded which) from PBMCs. The rearrangement links TRBV7-3 to TRBJ2-7, with D tentatively TRBD2 (6 bases). DNA for the CDR3: TGTGCCAGCAGCTTATACGGAGGGAGAGGCGACGAGCAGTACTTC. Encoded protein: CASSLYGGRGDEQYF.